One TCR beta chain is described in this entry. Germline assignment: CDR1 MNHEY and CDR2 SVGEGT. J was trimmed by 3 bases and V by 6 bases; bases with no gene match: 7. CDR3 size: 15 residues. This entry is derived from a study of blood T cell repertoires in COVID-19. Study summary: Whether acute or convalescent, the COVID-19 samples came from the United States, Italy and Spain. From T cells, B-cell-depleted T cells, or PBMCs came the material, which was cDNA or gDNA.

In the study's own analysis: Reference gene primers were amplified, and this amplification served to estimate nucleated cell counts. Repertoires were generated with immunoSEQ multiplex PCR, while TCRdb's copy carries only in-frame clones and drops some. Clonal size and the V and J genes are those of that table, whereas D and trimming came from the DNA. This table has roughly 160,000 clones, 84% appearing once. The sequenced sample was peripheral blood. This receptor was identified in a man in his late teens or twenties with active or convalescent COVID-19. The rearrangement uses TRBV6-2 or TRBV6-3 and TRBJ2-2; the match to TRBD1 covers 7 bases. Here the CDR3 reads CASSPRTGDTGELFF. The CDR3 bases are TGTGCCAGCAGCCCTAGGACAGGAGACACCGGGGAGCTGTTTTTT.